This TCR beta chain is from a study of cytomegalovirus exposure and HLA in healthy donors. Primers: 60 Vbeta forward and 13 Jbeta reverse. Profiling relied on immunoSEQ multiplex PCR, and the TCRdb table lists in-frame clones only, not all of them. Among 55,000 to 80,000 clones listed, roughly 78% were seen once. Study-wide findings and caveats: The classifier was said to identify cytomegalovirus status with high specificity and sensitivity.

The germline V gene has CDR1 LGHNA and CDR2 YNFKEQ. V was pared by 0 bases and J by 7 bases, with 9 bases of the junction left unmatched. This CDR3 is built from 16 residues. As regards this clone: Antigen: not known.

The sample was PBMCs. The receptor was derived from a man aged 40-50 years in good health and CMV-seronegative. The rearrangement joins TRBV4-2 to TRBJ1-2, with 9 bases fitting TRBD1. CDR3 DNA: TGTGCCAGCAGCCAAGATTTACAACAGGGGGCAGGTGGCTACACCTTC. Protein sequence: CASSQDLQQGAGGYTF.